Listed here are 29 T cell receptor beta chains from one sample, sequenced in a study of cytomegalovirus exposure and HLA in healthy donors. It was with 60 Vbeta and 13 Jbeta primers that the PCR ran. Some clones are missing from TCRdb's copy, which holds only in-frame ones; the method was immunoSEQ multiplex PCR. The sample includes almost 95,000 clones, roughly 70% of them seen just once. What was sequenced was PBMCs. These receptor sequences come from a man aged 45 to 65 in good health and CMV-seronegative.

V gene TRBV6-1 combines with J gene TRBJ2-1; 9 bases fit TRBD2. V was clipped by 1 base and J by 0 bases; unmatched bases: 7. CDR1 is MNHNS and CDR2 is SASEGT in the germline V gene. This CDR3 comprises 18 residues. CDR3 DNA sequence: TGTGCCAGCAGTGAAGAGGGGCGGGAGGGCCCCTCCTACAATGAGCAGTTCTTC. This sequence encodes CASSEEGREGPSYNEQFF.

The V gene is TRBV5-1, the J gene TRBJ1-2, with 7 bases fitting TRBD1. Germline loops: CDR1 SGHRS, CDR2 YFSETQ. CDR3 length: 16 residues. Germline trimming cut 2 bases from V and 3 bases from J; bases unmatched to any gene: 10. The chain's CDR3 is CASSFLATGSYYGYTF. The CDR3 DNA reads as TGCGCCAGCAGCTTTTTGGCGACAGGGTCCTACTATGGCTACACCTTC.

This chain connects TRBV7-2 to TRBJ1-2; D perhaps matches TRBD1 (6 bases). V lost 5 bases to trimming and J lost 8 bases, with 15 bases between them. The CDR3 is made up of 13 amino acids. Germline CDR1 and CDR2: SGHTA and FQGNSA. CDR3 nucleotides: TGTGCCAGCAGCGCCCAACAGGGCTACGGCTACACCTTC. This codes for CASSAQQGYGYTF.

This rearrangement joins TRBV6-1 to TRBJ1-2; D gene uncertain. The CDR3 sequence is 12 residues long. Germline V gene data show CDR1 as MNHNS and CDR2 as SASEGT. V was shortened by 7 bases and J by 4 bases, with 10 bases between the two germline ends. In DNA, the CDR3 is TGTGCCAGCACCAGTGTAATCTATGGCTACACCTTC. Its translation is CASTSVIYGYTF.

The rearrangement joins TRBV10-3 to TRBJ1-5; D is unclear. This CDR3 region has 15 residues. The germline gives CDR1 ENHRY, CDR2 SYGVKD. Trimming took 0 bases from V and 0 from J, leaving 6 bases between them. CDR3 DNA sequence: TGTGCCATCAGTGAGTCGAGGGATAGCAATCAGCCCCAGCATTTT. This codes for CAISESRDSNQPQHF.

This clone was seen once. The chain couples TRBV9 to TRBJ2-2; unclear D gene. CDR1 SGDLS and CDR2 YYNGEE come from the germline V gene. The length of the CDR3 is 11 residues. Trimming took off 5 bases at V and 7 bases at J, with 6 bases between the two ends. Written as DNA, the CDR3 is TGTGCCAGCAGGGCCGACGGGGAGCTGTTTTTT. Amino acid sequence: CASRADGELFF.

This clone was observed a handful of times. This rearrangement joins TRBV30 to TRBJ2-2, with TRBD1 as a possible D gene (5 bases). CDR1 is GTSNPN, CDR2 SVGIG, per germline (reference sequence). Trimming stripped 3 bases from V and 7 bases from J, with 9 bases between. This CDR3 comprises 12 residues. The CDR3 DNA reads TGTGCCTGGAGCCAGGGCATCGGGGAGCTGTTTTTT. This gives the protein CAWSQGIGELFF.

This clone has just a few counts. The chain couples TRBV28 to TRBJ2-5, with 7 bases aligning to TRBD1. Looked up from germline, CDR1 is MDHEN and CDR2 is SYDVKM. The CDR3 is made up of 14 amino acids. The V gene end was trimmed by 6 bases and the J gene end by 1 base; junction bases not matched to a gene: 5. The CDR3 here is CASRPRDSQETQYF. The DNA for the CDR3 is TGTGCCAGCAGGCCGAGGGACAGCCAAGAGACCCAGTACTTC.

In DNA, the CDR3 is TGCGCCAGCAAAGGGACAGATAACACCGGGGAGCTGTTTTTT. It translates to CASKGTDNTGELFF. The V call is TRBV4-3, the J call TRBJ2-2; TRBD1 aligns across 7 bases. The CDR3 covers 14 residues. CDR1 and CDR2 from the germline V gene are LGHNA and YSLEER. V shed 7 bases, J shed 2 bases, and the junction held 4 bases outside the gene matches.

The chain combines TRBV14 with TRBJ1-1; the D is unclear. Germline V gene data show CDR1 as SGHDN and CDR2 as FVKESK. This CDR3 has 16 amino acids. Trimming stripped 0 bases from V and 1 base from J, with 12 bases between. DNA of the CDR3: TGTGCCAGCAGCCAAGATGACAAGCAAGAGAACACTGAAGCTTTCTTT. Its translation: CASSQDDKQENTEAFF.

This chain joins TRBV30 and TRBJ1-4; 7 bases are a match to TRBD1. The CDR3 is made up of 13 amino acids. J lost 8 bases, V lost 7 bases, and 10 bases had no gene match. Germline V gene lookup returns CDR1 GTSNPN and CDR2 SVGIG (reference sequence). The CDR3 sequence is CASPKAGGEKLFF. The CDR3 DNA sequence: TGTGCCTCCCCAAAGGCAGGGGGAGAAAAACTGTTTTTT.

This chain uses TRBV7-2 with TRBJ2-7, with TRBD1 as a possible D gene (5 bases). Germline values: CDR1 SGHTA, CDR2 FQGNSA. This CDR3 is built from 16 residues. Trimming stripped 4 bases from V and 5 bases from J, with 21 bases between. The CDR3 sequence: CASSSGFMGPFNEQYF. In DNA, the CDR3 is TGTGCCAGCAGCTCCGGGTTCATGGGGCCTTTCAACGAGCAGTACTTC.

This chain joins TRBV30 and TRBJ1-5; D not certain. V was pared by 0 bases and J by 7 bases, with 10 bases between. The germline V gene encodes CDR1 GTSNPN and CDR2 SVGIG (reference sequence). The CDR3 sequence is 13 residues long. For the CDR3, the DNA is TGTGCCTGGAGTGTATCGAACGGGCAGCCCCAGCATTTT. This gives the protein CAWSVSNGQPQHF.

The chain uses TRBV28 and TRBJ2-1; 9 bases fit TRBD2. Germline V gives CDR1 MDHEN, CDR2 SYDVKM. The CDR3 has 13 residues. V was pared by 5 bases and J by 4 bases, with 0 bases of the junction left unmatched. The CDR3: CASSSGGYNEQFF. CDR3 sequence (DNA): TGTGCCAGCAGTAGCGGGGGGTACAATGAGCAGTTCTTC.

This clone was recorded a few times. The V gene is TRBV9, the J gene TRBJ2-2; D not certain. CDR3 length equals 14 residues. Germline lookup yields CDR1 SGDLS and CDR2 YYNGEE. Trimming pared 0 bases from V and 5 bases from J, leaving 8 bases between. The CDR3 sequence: CASSVDTATGELFF. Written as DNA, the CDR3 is TGTGCCAGCAGCGTAGATACAGCAACCGGGGAGCTGTTTTTT.

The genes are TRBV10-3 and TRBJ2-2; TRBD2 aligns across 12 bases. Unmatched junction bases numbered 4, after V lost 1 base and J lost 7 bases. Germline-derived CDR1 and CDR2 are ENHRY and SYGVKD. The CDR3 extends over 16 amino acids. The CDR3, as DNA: TGTGCCATCAGTGAGTTACTAGCGGGAGGTGGCGGGGAGCTGTTTTTT. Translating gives CAISELLAGGGGELFF.

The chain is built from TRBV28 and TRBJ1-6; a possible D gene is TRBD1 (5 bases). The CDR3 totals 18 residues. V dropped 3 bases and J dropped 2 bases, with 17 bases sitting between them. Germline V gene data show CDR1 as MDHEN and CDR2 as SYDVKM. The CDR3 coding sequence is TGTGCCAGCAGTTTTCTCAGGGTGATGTGGCCCTATAATTCACCCCTCCACTTT. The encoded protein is CASSFLRVMWPYNSPLHF.

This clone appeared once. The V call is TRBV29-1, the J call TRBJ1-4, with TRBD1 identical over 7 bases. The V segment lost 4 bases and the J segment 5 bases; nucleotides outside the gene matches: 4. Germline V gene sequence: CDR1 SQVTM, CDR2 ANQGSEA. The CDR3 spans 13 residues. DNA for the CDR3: TGCAGCGTTGTGGGACAGACAAATGAAAAACTGTTTTTT. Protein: CSVVGQTNEKLFF.

The CDR3 DNA reads as TGTGCCAGCAGCGGCAGACAGGGGAAGGAAAAACTGTTTTTT. Translation gives CASSGRQGKEKLFF. This chain connects TRBV6-6 to TRBJ1-4; 8 positions agree with TRBD1. Germline V gene sequence: CDR1 MNHNY, CDR2 SVGAGI (reference sequence). The CDR3 runs to 14 residues. Trimming took 6 bases from V and 8 from J; bases not matched to a gene: 8.

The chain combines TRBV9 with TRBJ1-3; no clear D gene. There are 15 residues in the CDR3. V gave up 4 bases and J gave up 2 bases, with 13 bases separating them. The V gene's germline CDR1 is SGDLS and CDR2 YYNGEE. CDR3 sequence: CASSSRRETGNTIYF. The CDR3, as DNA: TGTGCCAGCAGCTCCCGACGGGAAACTGGAAACACCATATATTTT. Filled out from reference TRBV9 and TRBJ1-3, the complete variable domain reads DSGVTQTPKHLITATGQRVTLRCSPRSGDLSVYWYQQSLDQGLQFLIQYYNGEERAKGNILERFSAQQFPDLHSELNLSSLELGDSALYFCASSSRRETGNTIYFGEGSWLTVV.

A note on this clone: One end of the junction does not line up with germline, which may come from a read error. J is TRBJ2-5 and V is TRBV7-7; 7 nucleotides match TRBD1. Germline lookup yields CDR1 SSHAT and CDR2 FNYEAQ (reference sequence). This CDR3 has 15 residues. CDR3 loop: CASSRGNEQEETQYF. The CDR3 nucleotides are TGTGCTAGCAGCAGGGGGAACGAGCAGGAAGAGACCCAGTACTTC.

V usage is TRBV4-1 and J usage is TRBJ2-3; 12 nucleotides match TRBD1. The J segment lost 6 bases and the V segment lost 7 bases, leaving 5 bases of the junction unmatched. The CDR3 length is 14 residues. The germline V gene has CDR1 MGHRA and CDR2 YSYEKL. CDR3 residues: CASTGTGGPDTQYF. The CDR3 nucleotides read TGCGCCAGCACCGGGACAGGGGGCCCGGATACGCAGTATTTT.

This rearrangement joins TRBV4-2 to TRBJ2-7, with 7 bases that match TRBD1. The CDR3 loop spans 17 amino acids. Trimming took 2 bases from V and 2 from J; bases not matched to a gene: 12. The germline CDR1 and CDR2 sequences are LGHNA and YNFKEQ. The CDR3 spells CASSQHWDSLNPYEQYF. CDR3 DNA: TGTGCCAGCAGCCAACACTGGGACAGCTTAAATCCCTACGAGCAGTACTTC.

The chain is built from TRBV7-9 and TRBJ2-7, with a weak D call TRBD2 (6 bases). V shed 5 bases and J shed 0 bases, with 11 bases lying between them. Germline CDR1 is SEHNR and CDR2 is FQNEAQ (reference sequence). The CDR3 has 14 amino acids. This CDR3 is CASSDGTSSYEQYV. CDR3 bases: TGTGCCAGCAGCGACGGGACTTCCTCCTACGAGCAGTACGTC.

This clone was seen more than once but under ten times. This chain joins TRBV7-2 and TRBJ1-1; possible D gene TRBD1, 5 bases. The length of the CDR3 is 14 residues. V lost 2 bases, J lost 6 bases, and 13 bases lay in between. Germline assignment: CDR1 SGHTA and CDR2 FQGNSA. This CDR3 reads CASSLRFRAAEAFF. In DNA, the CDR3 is TGTGCCAGCAGCTTAAGGTTCAGGGCCGCTGAAGCTTTCTTT.

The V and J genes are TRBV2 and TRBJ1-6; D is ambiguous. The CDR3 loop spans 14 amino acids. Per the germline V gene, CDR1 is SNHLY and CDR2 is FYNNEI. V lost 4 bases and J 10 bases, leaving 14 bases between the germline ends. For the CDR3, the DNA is TGTGCCAGCAGTGCACCCAGAGGATGGTCACCCCTCCACTTT. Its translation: CASSAPRGWSPLHF.

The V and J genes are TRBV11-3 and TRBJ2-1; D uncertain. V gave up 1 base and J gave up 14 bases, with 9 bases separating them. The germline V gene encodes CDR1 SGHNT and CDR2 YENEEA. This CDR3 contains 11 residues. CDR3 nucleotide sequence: TGTGCCAGCAGCTTAGGGCCCCTGGAGTTCTTC. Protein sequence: CASSLGPLEFF. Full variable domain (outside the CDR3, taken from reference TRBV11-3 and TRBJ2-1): EAGVVQSPRYKIIEKKQPVAFWCNPISGHNTLYWYLQNLGQGPELLIRYENEEAVDDSQLPKDRFSAERLKGVDSTLKIQPAELGDSAVYLCASSLGPLEFFGPGTRLTVL.

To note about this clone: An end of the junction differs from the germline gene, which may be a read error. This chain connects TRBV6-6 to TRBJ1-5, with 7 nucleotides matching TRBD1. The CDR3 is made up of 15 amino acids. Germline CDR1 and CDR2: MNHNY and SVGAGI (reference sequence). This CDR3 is CDSSTQGNSNQPQHF. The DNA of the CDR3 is TGTGACAGCAGTACACAGGGGAATAGCAATCAGCCCCAGCATTTT.

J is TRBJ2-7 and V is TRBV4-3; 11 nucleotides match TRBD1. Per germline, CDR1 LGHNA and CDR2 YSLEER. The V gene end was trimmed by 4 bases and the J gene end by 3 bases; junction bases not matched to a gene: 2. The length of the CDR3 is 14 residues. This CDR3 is CASSLGQGGYEQYF. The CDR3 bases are TGCGCCAGCAGCCTGGGACAGGGGGGCTACGAGCAGTACTTC.